This T cell receptor beta chain was identified during a study of shared clonotypes between healthy human individuals. About the study: Used for every donor were three CD4 naive, three CD4 memory, two CD8 naive and one CD8 memory plate. Study-level points and caveats: Only blood was sampled, and tissue TCR repertoires likely differ from blood ones. Clonotype sharing among donors likely depends on sequencing depth.

Every donor, a Caucasian adult, lived in Nashville, Tennessee. For this clone: Its target is unknown.

Assay used: immunoSEQ multiplex PCR; TCRdb lists only in-frame clones, some missing. In the table there are hundreds of thousands of clones, 95% to 97% of which are singletons. The sequencing sample was made of naive CD4+ T cells sorted from blood. Documented subset: CD45RA+ positively selected. This TCR derives from a woman younger than 45 in good health.

The CDR3, as DNA: TGTGCCAGCTCCACACAGCCCTCCTACGAGCAGTACTTC. Translated: CASSTQPSYEQYF. This chain links TRBV7-2 with TRBJ2-7; D gene uncertain. V was trimmed by 8 bases and J by 0 bases, leaving 11 bases between them. Germline V lookup: CDR1 SGHTA, CDR2 FQGNSA. This CDR3 has 13 amino acids.